This record concerns one T cell receptor (beta chain) sequence. Its antigen is still unknown. There are 14 residues in the CDR3. The V and J ends lost 8 bases and 0 bases respectively, with 13 bases between them. Germline V gives CDR1 MNHEY, CDR2 SMNVEV (reference sequence). The sample belongs to a study of radiotherapy plus CTLA-4 blockade in lung cancer. Across the study: With 25% to 40% of patients having disease control, objective responses were seen in 15% to 20%.

Some clones are missing from TCRdb's copy, which holds only in-frame ones; the method was immunoSEQ multiplex PCR. The data show 40,000 to 60,000 clones, more than 75% seen once. Lung cancer patients with chemo-refractory metastatic non-small-cell disease were given focal radiation plus CTLA-4 blockade with ipilimumab. Study observations and caveats: Clones of tumor-derived TCRs expanded in blood after radiotherapy plus ipilimumab. Reported findings show early blood T cell clone dynamics, with interferon-beta, best predicted response.

The rearrangement joins TRBV27 to TRBJ2-5, with D perhaps matching TRBD2 (7 bases). The source material was peripheral blood, sampled from a patient treated with radiotherapy plus ipilimumab. This clonotype originated in a human donor with non-small cell lung cancer who had stable disease on radiotherapy plus ipilimumab. Written as DNA, the CDR3 is TGTGCCAGCGGGAGGGGGGCCCACCAAGAGACCCAGTACTTC. This sequence encodes CASGRGAHQETQYF.